This TCR beta chain appears in the sequencing data of a study of a mutant IDH1 vaccine in newly diagnosed glioma. Overall study context: Prior therapy was radiotherapy, temozolomide, or both; most received both.

A single count supports this clone. The antigen remains unidentified. The length of the CDR3 is 15 residues. With 5 bases clipped from V and 5 bases from J, the junction kept 6 bases outside the gene matches. Germline V gene sequence: CDR1 MNHEY, CDR2 SMNVEV (reference sequence). Here immunoSEQ multiplex PCR was the method, and the copy in TCRdb shows in-frame clones only, minus some. The sample lists 110,000 or so clones; about 90% were seen once. Time point noted: week 11, during vaccination. The vaccine gave 300 ug of a 20-mer mutant IDH1 peptide subcutaneously per dose. The genes are TRBV27 and TRBJ2-7, with 13 bases identical to TRBD2. The receptor's source is a woman aged 50 to 60 with glioma. The starting material was PBMCs, obtained from a glioma patient whose treatment included an IDH1 peptide vaccine. The CDR3 nucleotides read TGTGCCAGCAGTACCGGGACTAGCGGGATTGACGAGCAGTACTTC. This translates into CASSTGTSGIDEQYF.